This TCR beta chain was identified during a study of T-cell reconstitution after alpha-beta-depleted transplantation in children (dated by TCRdb to the mid-2010s). Context from the whole study: The study quantitatively tracked T-cell immune reconstitution after TCRalphabeta/CD19-depleted allogeneic hematopoietic cell transplantation in children using TCR repertoire profiling.

CDR1 and CDR2 (DFQATT, SNEGSKA) derive from the germline V gene (reference sequence). The cysteine opens and the phenylalanine closes a CDR3 of 14 amino acids. Only CDR3 DNA is held: 42 bases, read in frame from base 1. Trimming costs V 5 bases and J 4 bases, and their ends lie 18 bases apart. On this clonotype: What this receptor recognizes is not known. Nothing much larger sits one base from this clone, and base qualities are not available.

Library preparation employed PCR. The instrument given in TCRdb is Illumina HiSeq 2500. Molecular barcoding was employed in the preparation of TCR libraries, with unique molecular identifiers being used to normalize TCRbeta repertoire quantification. TCRdb applied fastp at Q25 and MiXCR to the public reads, then kept only in-frame beta chains. A single entry per CDR3 protein holds the most common genes and DNA from its merged rows. Recorded for this sample are 600,000 to 700,000 distinct CDR3 sequences; 15% to 20% of them occurred a single time. The ten largest clonotypes hold over 0.95% of the sample.

The source of this sequence is a human donor who donated a stem cell graft to a child with acute myeloid leukemia. Sample: PBMCs from the stem cell graft donor, taken from the stem cell graft. In this chain, TRBV20-1 is recombined with TRBJ2-7; the D gene is possibly TRBD2, with 7 bases matching. The nucleotide sequence reads TGCAGTGCTTGGAAGGGGGGGGGAAGGTACGAGCAGTACTTC. This codes for CSAWKGGGRYEQYF.